Below are 17 T cell receptor beta chains sequenced from a single sample in a study of persistence of HIV-infected CD4 T cells. Their recognized antigens are unknown. Anti-CD3/anti-CD28 beads served as a nonspecific positive control stimulus. CD4+ T cells upregulating both CD40 ligand and CD69 were sorted as responding cells. This was the immunoSEQ version 4 assay in survey mode. Here immunoSEQ multiplex PCR was the method, and the copy in TCRdb shows in-frame clones only, minus some. The data contain 35,000 to 50,000 clones, approximately 90% of them singletons. Sequencing was performed on CD4+ T cells sorted from PBMCs after approximately 20-hour stimulation, taken from a patient who received antiretroviral therapy. The source of these receptors is an adult man with HIV who was CMV-seropositive.

J is TRBJ1-6 and V is TRBV6-5; D gene ambiguous. Germline V CDR1 and CDR2: MNHEY, SVGAGI. Trimming took 8 bases from V and 8 from J, leaving 19 bases between them. The CDR3 length is 15 residues. CDR3 residues: CASSREGESDSPLHF. CDR3 DNA sequence: TGTGCCAGCTCCCGGGAGGGAGAAAGCGATTCACCCCTCCACTTT.

The chain is built from TRBV24-1 and TRBJ1-6, with D perhaps matching TRBD1 (5 bases). Germline V CDR1 and CDR2: KGHDR, SFDVKD. CDR3 length equals 14 residues. V was trimmed by 3 bases and J by 5 bases, leaving 7 bases between them. CDR3 protein: CATSDPRDNSPLHF. The DNA for the CDR3 is TGTGCCACCAGTGATCCCAGGGATAATTCACCCCTCCACTTT.

The chain uses TRBV12-5 and TRBJ2-1; D is unclear. V shed 4 bases and J shed 7 bases, with 17 bases lying between them. Per the germline V gene, CDR1 is LGHNT and CDR2 is FRNRAP. The length of the CDR3 is 15 residues. The CDR3 is CASGSRGLGFNEQFF. CDR3 nucleotides: TGTGCTAGTGGTTCGCGTGGTCTAGGGTTTAATGAGCAGTTCTTC.

This clone was seen a single time. The V and J genes are TRBV9 and TRBJ1-1; D remains unclear. Trimming stripped 0 bases from V and 1 base from J, with 7 bases between. Germline assignment: CDR1 SGDLS and CDR2 YYNGEE. This CDR3 has 14 residues. This chain's CDR3 is CASSVEGRNTEAFF. The CDR3 nucleotides are TGTGCCAGCAGCGTAGAGGGCAGGAACACTGAAGCTTTCTTT.

The chain is built from TRBV3-1 (or the pseudogene TRBV3-2) and TRBJ1-3; possible D gene TRBD1, 6 bases. Germline loops: CDR1 LGHDT, CDR2 YNNKEL (reference sequence). Trimming left V 0 bases short and J 0 bases short, with 6 bases between. This CDR3 contains 15 residues. The CDR3 spells CASSQEDSSGNTIYF. DNA for the CDR3: TGTGCCAGCAGCCAAGAGGACAGCTCTGGAAACACCATATATTTT.

In nucleotides, the CDR3 is TGTGCCAGCAACGACAGGCGAGGGTACGAGCAGTACTTC. This gives the protein CASNDRRGYEQYF. The chain carries TRBV27 and TRBJ2-7, with D maybe TRBD1 (6 bases). Germline values: CDR1 MNHEY, CDR2 SMNVEV (reference sequence). Trimming left V 7 bases short and J 4 bases short, with 14 bases between. This CDR3 spans 13 amino acids.

The chain carries TRBV5-6 and TRBJ1-2; D call uncertain. The V gene's germline CDR1 is SGHDT and CDR2 YYEEEE. The CDR3 is made up of 15 amino acids. V gave up 4 bases and J gave up 7 bases, with 20 bases separating them. CDR3 region: CASSPSRSPRAGYTF. DNA for the CDR3: TGTGCCAGCAGCCCAAGCCGGTCTCCAAGGGCTGGCTACACCTTC.

This clone has a handful of counts. The chain has TRBV3-1 (or the pseudogene TRBV3-2) and TRBJ1-5, with a possible D match to TRBD1 (6 bases). CDR1 and CDR2 from the germline V gene are LGHDT and YNNKEL (reference sequence). The CDR3 spans 14 residues. V was cut by 2 bases and J by 2 bases, with 7 bases left in between. This CDR3 is CASSQRQGNQPQHF. The CDR3 bases are TGTGCCAGCAGCCAAAGACAGGGCAATCAGCCCCAGCATTTT.

The CDR3 region is CASSEGMGGAKNIQYF. CDR3 nucleotides: TGTGCCAGCAGTGAAGGGATGGGGGGGGCCAAAAACATTCAGTACTTC. This chain joins TRBV6-1 and TRBJ2-4; 7 bases are a match to TRBD2. Germline V gene lookup returns CDR1 MNHNS and CDR2 SASEGT. The CDR3 sequence is 16 residues long. The junction had 4 bases not matched to a gene; V was cut back by 1 base and J by 1 base.

The gene calls are TRBV5-8 and TRBJ1-4, with TRBD1 as a possible D gene (5 bases). The CDR3 contains 16 residues. In germline, CDR1 is SGHTS, CDR2 YDEGEE. V was trimmed by 2 bases and J by 6 bases, leaving 17 bases between them. The chain's CDR3 is CASSFAGGGGDEKLFF. The CDR3 DNA is TGTGCCAGCAGCTTCGCCGGGGGGGGAGGTGATGAAAAACTGTTTTTT. Full variable domain (remainder filled in from reference TRBV5-8 and TRBJ1-4): EAGVTQSPTHLIKTRGQQATLRCSPISGHTSVYWYQQALGLGLQFLLWYDEGEERNRGNFPPRFSGRQFPNYSSELNVNALELEDSALYLCASSFAGGGGDEKLFFGSGTQLSVL.

The genes are TRBV5-1 and TRBJ2-6; TRBD1 matches 10 bases. With 4 bases clipped from V and 1 base from J, the junction kept 5 bases outside the gene matches. Germline assignment: CDR1 SGHRS and CDR2 YFSETQ. The CDR3 sequence is 17 residues long. The CDR3 DNA reads as TGCGCCAGCAGCGTGACAGGGGGCGCTTCTGGGGCCAACGTCCTGACTTTC. It specifies CASSVTGGASGANVLTF.

The gene calls are TRBV6-5 and TRBJ2-2, with TRBD2 as a possible D gene (7 bases). Germline values: CDR1 MNHEY, CDR2 SVGAGI. Trimming cost V 8 bases and J 6 bases, with 19 bases left between them. The CDR3 is 15 residues long. CDR3 DNA sequence: TGTGCCAGCGAAGGGGGAGGGGGGGCCCCCGGGGAGCTGTTTTTT. The encoded protein is CASEGGGGAPGELFF.

This sequence joins TRBV18 and TRBJ2-1; TRBD2 matches 14 bases. CDR3 length: 17 amino acids. CDR1 and CDR2 (germline): KGHSH, LQKENI. V was pared by 6 bases and J by 3 bases, with 7 bases of the junction left unmatched. CDR3 sequence reads: CASSQRLAGGLYNEQFF. As DNA, the CDR3 is TGTGCCAGCTCCCAAAGACTAGCGGGGGGGCTCTACAATGAGCAGTTCTTC.

This clone has just a few counts. The chain combines TRBV7-2 with TRBJ2-3; the D is unclear. There are 15 residues in the CDR3. V lost 0 bases and J lost 0, with 7 bases in between. The V gene's germline CDR1 is SGHTA and CDR2 FQGNSA. The CDR3 DNA reads TGTGCCAGCAGCTTAGCTAGCACTAGCACAGATACGCAGTATTTT. It is translated as CASSLASTSTDTQYF.

The chain combines TRBV5-1 with TRBJ2-3, with D possibly matching TRBD2 (5 bases). V lost 3 bases and J 2 bases, leaving 7 bases between the germline ends. The germline V gene encodes CDR1 SGHRS and CDR2 YFSETQ. The length of the CDR3 is 13 residues. The CDR3 region is CASSSGSTDTQYF. The CDR3 DNA reads as TGCGCCAGCAGCTCGGGGTCCACAGATACGCAGTATTTT.

The chain carries TRBV5-1 and TRBJ2-3; the match to TRBD2 covers 9 bases. V lost 4 bases and J lost 3; bases outside the gene matches: 12. The CDR3 length is 17 residues. The germline V gene has CDR1 SGHRS and CDR2 YFSETQ. The CDR3 spells CASSKPRAGGQTDTQYF. As DNA, the CDR3 is TGCGCCAGCAGCAAGCCGAGGGCGGGGGGGCAAACAGATACGCAGTATTTT.

This chain links TRBV7-2 with TRBJ2-2; TRBD1 aligns across 7 bases. The V gene's germline CDR1 is SGHTA and CDR2 FQGNSA. Trimming took 4 bases from V and 5 from J; bases not matched to a gene: 7. The CDR3 runs to 15 residues. The CDR3: CASSSDRRGTGELFF. CDR3 nucleotides: TGTGCCAGCAGCTCGGACAGGAGAGGGACCGGGGAGCTGTTTTTT.